This T cell receptor beta chain was documented in a study of OX40 agonist ivuxolimab in advanced cancers. About the study as a whole: Ivuxolimab, which targeted the costimulatory receptor OX40 (CD134), was an agonistic, fully human IgG2 monoclonal antibody. Intravenous ivuxolimab was administered to patients every 2 weeks at six dose levels: 0.01, 0.1, 0.3, 1.5, 3 and 10 mg/kg. Of the approximately 50 patients in dose escalation, some 19 had hepatocellular carcinoma, some 15 had melanoma, 9 had renal cell carcinoma and 9 had head and neck cancer. The dose-escalation cohort was 80% to 90% male with a mean age of about 65 years, ranging from roughly 23 to 90. Patients were allowed to have had prior anti-PD-1, anti-PD-L1 or anti-CTLA-4 therapy, and more than 35% of the dose-escalation patients had been treated with checkpoint inhibitors. Partial responses occurred in three dose-escalation patients, of whom one had hepatocellular carcinoma and two had cutaneous melanoma. Peripheral TCRbeta sequencing aimed to test whether ivuxolimab altered TCR sequence diversity and caused clonal T-cell expansion. The paper describes the monotherapy dose-escalation part (N of about 47 patients) of the phase I trial of ivuxolimab. What the research found in general, with its limitations: In the 0.1-3.0 mg/kg groups, partial responders had among the lowest normalized peripheral clonal expansion, particularly in CD8+ T cells. Low levels of normalized T-cell clonal expansion were also seen in some patients who did not respond. The antigen specificity of the peripheral T cells that underwent clonal expansion was not determined. Clonal expansion of both CD4+ and CD8+ blood T cells was observed from baseline to week 6 at doses 0.1 to 3.0 mg/kg. After ivuxolimab, expanded clones were on average more numerous among CD8+ T cells than among CD4+ T cells.

Comment on this clone: Its binding antigen is unknown. Per-nucleotide qualities are absent, and no much larger clonotype sits a single base away.

To sequence the TCRbeta CDR3 region, genomic DNA was isolated from the sorted cells. The immunoSEQ Assay was used to sequence the TCRbeta CDR3 regions. TCRdb carries this immuneACCESS record with in-frame sequences only. Its versions omit some clonotypes, under half of them owing to an unresolved V gene in the studies checked, with the rest unexplained. A total of around 26,000 clones appear in this sample, around 76% of them only once. 14% of the sample lies in the top ten. Patients with a history of autoimmune disease or receiving systemic immunosuppression were excluded from the trial. Peripheral blood for TCR sequencing was collected from all dose cohorts at baseline, on cycle 4 day 1, and on cycle 7 day 1. Samples came from an open-label, multicenter, first-in-human phase I dose-escalation trial of ivuxolimab. The trial enrolled adults with locally advanced or metastatic head and neck squamous cell, hepatocellular, melanoma or renal cell carcinoma. CD4+ and CD8+ T cells were sorted separately from peripheral blood before TCR sequencing.

Sequencing used CD4+ or CD8+ T cells sorted from blood, obtained in a trial of the OX40 agonist ivuxolimab. The TCR sequence derives from an adult with an advanced solid tumor such as melanoma, head and neck, liver or kidney cancer.

The CDR3 region has the sequence CASSPANPDTQYF. At the DNA level, the sequence is TGTGCCAGCAGCCCCGCCAATCCGGATACGCAGTATTTT. The chain links TRBV6-5 with TRBJ2-3; no D gene call is confident. From a lookup of the germline V gene, CDR1 and CDR2 are MNHEY and SVGAGI. Trimming takes 6 bases from V and 6 bases from J, and the germline ends sit 13 bases apart. Measured from the cysteine to the phenylalanine, the CDR3 is 13 residues long. Just the 39-base CDR3 DNA is kept, in frame starting at base 1.